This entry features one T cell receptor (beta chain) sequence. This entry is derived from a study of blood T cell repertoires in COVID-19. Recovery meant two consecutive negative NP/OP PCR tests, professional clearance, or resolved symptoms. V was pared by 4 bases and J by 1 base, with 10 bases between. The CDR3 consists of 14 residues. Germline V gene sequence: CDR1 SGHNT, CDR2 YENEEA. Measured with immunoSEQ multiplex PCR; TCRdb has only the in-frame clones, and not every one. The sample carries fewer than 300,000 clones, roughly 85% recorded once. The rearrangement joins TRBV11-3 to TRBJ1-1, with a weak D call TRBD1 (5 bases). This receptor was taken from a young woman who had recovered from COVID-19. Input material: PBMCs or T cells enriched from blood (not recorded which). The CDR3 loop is CASSSGLGNTEAFF. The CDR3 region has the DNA TGTGCCAGCAGCTCAGGGTTGGGGAACACTGAAGCTTTCTTT.